This T cell receptor (beta chain) appears in the sequencing data of a study of T cell responses to AZD1222 COVID-19 vaccine. The CDR3 covers 13 residues. V lost 3 bases to trimming and J lost 7 bases, with 12 bases between them. The germline CDR1 and CDR2 sequences are MNHNS and SASEGT. The repertoire was sequenced with immunoSEQ multiplex PCR; TCRdb's copy has only in-frame clones and lacks some. The table shows roughly 120,000 clones, with roughly 84% occurring only once. For this clone: Its antigen is unidentified.

Study conclusions and caveats: Spike-specific TCR breadth and depth went up after people got two AZD1222 doses. Baseline seropositivity characterized only a handful of AZD1222 recipients. Spike as a whole was targeted by vaccine-associated CD4 TCRs, dominant at 160-218 and 743-854.

Sequencing was performed on peripheral blood, taken on day 0 of AZD1222 vaccination. The gene calls are TRBV6-1 and TRBJ1-2; D is unresolved. This receptor was identified in an adult in good health. The CDR3 region has the DNA TGTGCCAGCAGTGACACCCTCATGGGTGGCTACACCTTC. Its protein product is CASSDTLMGGYTF.